The clone carrying this T cell receptor beta chain was observed a few times. The antigen remains undetermined. Every donor was a healthy person donating bone marrow. The CDR3 extends over 15 amino acids. The V segment lost 2 bases and the J segment 3 bases; nucleotides outside the gene matches: 7. Germline V gene data show CDR1 as SEHNR and CDR2 as FQNEAQ (reference sequence). These data originate in a study of cytomegalovirus exposure and HLA in healthy donors. In the study overall: Ancestry clustering placed about 80% of several hundred genotyped donors in the Caucasian-associated cluster.

Overall study results and limits: CMV serostatus was the only recorded immune exposure for donors.

This PCR relied on a set of 60 Vbeta primers and 13 Jbeta primers. TCRdb's copy holds only in-frame clones and misses some; the assay was immunoSEQ multiplex PCR. This table has over 100,000 clones, 82% appearing once. Sequencing input: PBMCs. This chain uses TRBV7-9 with TRBJ2-7, with 7 bases lining up with TRBD2. The clonotype was recovered from a woman aged 45-59 years in good health and CMV-seropositive. CDR3 nucleotide sequence: TGTGCCAGCAGCTTAATACAGCGGGGACTCTACGAGCAGTACTTC. It specifies CASSLIQRGLYEQYF.